This T cell receptor beta chain was captured by sequencing in a study of Ad26.COV2.S vaccination and SARS-CoV-2 variants. Sequencing was performed with immunoSEQ multiplex PCR; in TCRdb, only in-frame clones are kept and a portion is missing. The table lists about 440,000 clones, around 90% of them singletons. V lost 10 bases and J lost 8; bases outside the gene matches: 7. Germline CDR1 is SEHNR and CDR2 is FQNEAQ (reference sequence). The CDR3 runs 12 residues. Indicated treatment: some 20 received Ad26.COV2.S at low or high dose, single or two shots; roughly 5 received placebo; per-sample allocation not given. It was on day 63 after the first vaccine or placebo injection that samples were taken.

The chain uses TRBV7-9 and TRBJ2-1; 8 nucleotides agree with TRBD2. The input for sequencing was peripheral blood, taken in a trial of Ad26.COV2.S vaccine versus placebo. The sequence derives from a person aged 18-65 years who received the Ad26.COV2.S COVID-19 vaccine or a placebo. CDR3 in DNA: TGTGCCACCGGGACTAGTCCCCATGAGCAGTTCTTC. This translates into CATGTSPHEQFF.